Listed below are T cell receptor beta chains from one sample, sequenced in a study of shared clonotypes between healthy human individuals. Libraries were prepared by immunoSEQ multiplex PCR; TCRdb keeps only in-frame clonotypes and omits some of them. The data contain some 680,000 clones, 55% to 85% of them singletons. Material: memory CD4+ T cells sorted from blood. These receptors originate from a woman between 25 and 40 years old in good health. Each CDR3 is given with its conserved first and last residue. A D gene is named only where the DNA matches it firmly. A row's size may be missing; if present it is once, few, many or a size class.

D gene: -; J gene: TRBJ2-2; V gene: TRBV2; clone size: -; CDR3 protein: CASSEVLAGSGELFF; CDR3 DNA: TGTGCCAGCAGTGAAGTTTTGGCAGGGTCCGGGGAGCTGTTTTTT
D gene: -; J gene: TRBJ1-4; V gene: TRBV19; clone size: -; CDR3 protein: CASTSGATNEKLFF; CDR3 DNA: TGTGCCAGTACCTCCGGGGCAACTAATGAAAAACTGTTTTTT
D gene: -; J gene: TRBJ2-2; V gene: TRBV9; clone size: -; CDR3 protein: CASSERGEINTGELFF; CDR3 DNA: TGTGCCAGCAGCGAACGAGGGGAAATTAACACCGGGGAGCTGTTTTTT
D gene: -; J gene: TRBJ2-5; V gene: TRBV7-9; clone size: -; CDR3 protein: CASSPLSDGQSQYF; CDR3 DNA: TGTGCCAGCAGCCCATTATCGGACGGACAGTCCCAGTACTTC
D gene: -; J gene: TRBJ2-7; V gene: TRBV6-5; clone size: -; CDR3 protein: CASSPNYSTYEQYF; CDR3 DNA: TGTGCCAGCAGCCCAAACTACAGTACCTACGAGCAGTACTTC
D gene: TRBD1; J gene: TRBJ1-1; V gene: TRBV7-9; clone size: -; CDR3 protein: CASSLPVNRGMNTEAFF; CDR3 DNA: TGTGCCAGCAGCCTACCGGTTAACAGGGGGATGAACACTGAAGCTTTCTTT
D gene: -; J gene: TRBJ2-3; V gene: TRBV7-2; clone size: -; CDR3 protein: CASSGYTDTQYF; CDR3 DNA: TGTGCCAGCTCCGGGTACACAGATACGCAGTATTTT
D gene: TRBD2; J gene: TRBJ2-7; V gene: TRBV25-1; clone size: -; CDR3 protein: CASSELAGGTYEQYF; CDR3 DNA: TGTGCCAGCAGTGAACTAGCGGGAGGTACGTACGAGCAGTACTTC
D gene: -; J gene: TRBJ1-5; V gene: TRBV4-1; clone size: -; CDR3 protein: CASSQEFAGLPQHF; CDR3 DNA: TGCGCCAGCAGCCAGGAGTTTGCTGGTTTGCCCCAGCATTTT
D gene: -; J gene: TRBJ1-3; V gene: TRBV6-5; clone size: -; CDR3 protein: CASSYNRDSYTIYF; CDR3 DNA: TGTGCCAGCAGTTACAACAGGGATTCATACACCATATATTTT
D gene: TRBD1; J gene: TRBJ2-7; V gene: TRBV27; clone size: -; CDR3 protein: CASSRDRNYEQYF; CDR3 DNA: TGTGCCAGCAGCCGGGACAGAAACTACGAGCAGTACTTC
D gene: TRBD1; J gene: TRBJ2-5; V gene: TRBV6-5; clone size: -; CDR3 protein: CASSGTAEYQETQYF; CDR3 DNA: TGTGCCAGCAGTGGGACAGCAGAGTACCAAGAGACCCAGTACTTC
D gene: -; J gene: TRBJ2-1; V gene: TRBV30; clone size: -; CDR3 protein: CAWSVRGDEQFF; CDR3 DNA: TGTGCCTGGAGTGTACGCGGGGATGAGCAGTTCTTC
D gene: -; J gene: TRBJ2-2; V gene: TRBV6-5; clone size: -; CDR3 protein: CASSYGDTGELFF; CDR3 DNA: TGTGCCAGCAGTTACGGGGACACCGGGGAGCTGTTTTTT
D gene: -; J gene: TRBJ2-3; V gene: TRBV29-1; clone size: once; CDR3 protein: CSVETPGNGDTQYF; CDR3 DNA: TGCAGCGTTGAAACTCCTGGAAATGGGGATACGCAGTATTTT
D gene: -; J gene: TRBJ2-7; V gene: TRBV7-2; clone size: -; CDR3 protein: CASSLVEGGIEQYF; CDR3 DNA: TGTGCCAGCAGCTTAGTAGAGGGAGGTATCGAGCAGTACTTC
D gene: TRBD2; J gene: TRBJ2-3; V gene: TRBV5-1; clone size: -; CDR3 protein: CASSLKGLAGVADTQYF; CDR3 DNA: TGCGCCAGCAGCTTGAAGGGACTAGCGGGAGTGGCAGATACGCAGTATTTT
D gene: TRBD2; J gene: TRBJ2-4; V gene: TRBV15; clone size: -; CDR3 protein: CATSGTSGSKNIQYF; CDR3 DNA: TGTGCCACCAGCGGAACTAGCGGATCCAAAAACATTCAGTACTTC
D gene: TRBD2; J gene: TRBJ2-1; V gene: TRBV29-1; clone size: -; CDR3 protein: CSVSSSGSLSYNEQFF; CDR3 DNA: TGCAGCGTTTCCAGTAGCGGGAGTCTTTCCTACAATGAGCAGTTCTTC
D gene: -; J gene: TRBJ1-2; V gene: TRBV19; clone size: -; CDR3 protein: CASSSPRGRGYGYTF; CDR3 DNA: TGTGCCAGTTCAAGCCCAAGGGGACGGGGCTATGGCTACACCTTC
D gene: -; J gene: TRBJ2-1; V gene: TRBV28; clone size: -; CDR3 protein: CASRPIWSYNEQFF; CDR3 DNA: TGTGCCAGCAGACCTATATGGTCCTACAATGAGCAGTTCTTC
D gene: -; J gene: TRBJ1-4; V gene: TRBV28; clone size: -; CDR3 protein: CASSFVGGDEKLFF; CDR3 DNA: TGTGCCAGCAGTTTCGTGGGTGGGGATGAAAAACTGTTTTTT
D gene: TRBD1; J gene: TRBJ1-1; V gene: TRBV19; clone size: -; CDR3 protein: CASSMDWTGTPLNTEAFF; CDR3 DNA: TGTGCCAGTAGTATGGACTGGACAGGGACCCCCTTGAACACTGAAGCTTTCTTT
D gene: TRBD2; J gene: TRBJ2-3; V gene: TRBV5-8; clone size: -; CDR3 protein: CASSLGLAGSTDTQYF; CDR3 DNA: TGTGCCAGCAGCTTAGGACTAGCGGGAAGCACAGATACGCAGTATTTT
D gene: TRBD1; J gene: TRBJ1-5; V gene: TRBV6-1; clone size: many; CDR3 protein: CASSVTGVNQPQHF; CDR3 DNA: TGTGCCAGCAGTGTAACAGGGGTCAATCAGCCCCAGCATTTT
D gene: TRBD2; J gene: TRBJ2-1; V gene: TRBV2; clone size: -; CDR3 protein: CASSVLAGGHNEQFF; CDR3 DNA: TGTGCCAGCAGCGTACTAGCGGGAGGGCACAATGAGCAGTTCTTC
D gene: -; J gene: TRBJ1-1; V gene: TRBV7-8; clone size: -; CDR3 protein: CASSLLDTDTEAFF; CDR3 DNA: TGTGCCAGCAGCTTACTGGACACGGACACTGAAGCTTTCTTT
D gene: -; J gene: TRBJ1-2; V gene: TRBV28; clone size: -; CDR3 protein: CASSLLTNYGYTF; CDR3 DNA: TGTGCCAGCAGTTTGCTAACTAACTATGGCTACACCTTC
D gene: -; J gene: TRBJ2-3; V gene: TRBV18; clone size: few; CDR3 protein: CASAGESDTQYF; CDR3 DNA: TGTGCCAGCGCCGGGGAGTCAGATACGCAGTATTTT
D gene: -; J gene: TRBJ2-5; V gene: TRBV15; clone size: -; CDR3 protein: CATSRVGWGETQYF; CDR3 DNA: TGTGCCACCAGCAGAGTTGGGTGGGGAGAGACCCAGTACTTC
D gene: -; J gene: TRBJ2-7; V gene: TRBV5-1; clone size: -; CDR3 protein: CASRERLGSYEQYF; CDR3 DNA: TGCGCCAGCAGGGAACGCCTGGGAAGTTACGAGCAGTACTTC
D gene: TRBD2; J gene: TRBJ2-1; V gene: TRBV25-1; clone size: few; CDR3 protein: CASSERASGSRGNEQFF; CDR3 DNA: TGTGCCAGCAGTGAACGGGCTAGCGGGTCCCGTGGGAATGAGCAGTTCTTC
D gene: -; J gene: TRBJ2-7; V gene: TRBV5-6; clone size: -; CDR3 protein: CASSLSKGEQYF; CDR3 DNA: TGTGCCAGCAGCTTGTCAAAGGGCGAGCAGTACTTC
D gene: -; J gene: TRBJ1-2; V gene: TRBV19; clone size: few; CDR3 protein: CASRLQASENYGYTF; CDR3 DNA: TGTGCCAGTAGGCTGCAGGCGTCTGAGAACTATGGCTACACCTTC
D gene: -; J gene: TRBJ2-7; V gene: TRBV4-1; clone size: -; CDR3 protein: CASSLTTGYEQYF; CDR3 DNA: TGCGCCAGCAGCCTCACCACAGGGTACGAGCAGTACTTC
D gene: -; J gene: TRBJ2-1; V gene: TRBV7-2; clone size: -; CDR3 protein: CASSSPSGASGYNEQFF; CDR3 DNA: TGTGCCAGCAGCTCTCCCTCAGGGGCTAGCGGCTACAATGAGCAGTTCTTC
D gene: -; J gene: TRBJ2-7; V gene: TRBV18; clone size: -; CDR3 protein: CASSLYYEQYF; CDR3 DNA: TGTGCCAGCTCACTATACTACGAGCAGTACTTC
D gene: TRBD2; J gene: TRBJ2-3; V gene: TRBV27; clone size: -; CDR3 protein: CASRGSGGRATDTQYF; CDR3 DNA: TGTGCCAGCAGGGGGTCTGGCGGGAGGGCCACAGATACGCAGTATTTT
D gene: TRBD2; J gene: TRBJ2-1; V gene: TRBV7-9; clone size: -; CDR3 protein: CASSLATSAINEQFF; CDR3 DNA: TGTGCCAGCAGCTTAGCGACTAGCGCCATCAATGAGCAGTTCTTC
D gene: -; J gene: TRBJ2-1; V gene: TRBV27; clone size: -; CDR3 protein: CASSAYNEQFF; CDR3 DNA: TGTGCCAGCAGTGCGTACAATGAGCAGTTCTTC
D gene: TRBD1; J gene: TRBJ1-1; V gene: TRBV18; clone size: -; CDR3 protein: CASSPSPGTGSTEAFF; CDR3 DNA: TGTGCCAGCTCACCCTCGCCCGGGACAGGGAGCACTGAAGCTTTCTTT
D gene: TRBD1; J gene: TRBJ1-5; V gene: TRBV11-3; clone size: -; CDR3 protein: CASSFQDRGAPQPQHF; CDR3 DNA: TGTGCCAGCAGCTTCCAGGACAGGGGTGCCCCTCAGCCCCAGCATTTT
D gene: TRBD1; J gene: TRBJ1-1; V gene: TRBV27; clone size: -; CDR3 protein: CATVADRFNTEAFF; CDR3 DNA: TGTGCCACCGTCGCGGACAGGTTCAACACTGAAGCTTTCTTT
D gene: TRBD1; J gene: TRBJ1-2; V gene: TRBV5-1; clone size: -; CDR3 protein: CASSVNTGTGNNYGYTF; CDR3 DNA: TGCGCCAGCAGCGTGAACACCGGGACAGGGAATAACTATGGCTACACCTTC
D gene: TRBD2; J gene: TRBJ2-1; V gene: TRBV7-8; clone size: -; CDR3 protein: CASSSLAGGLNEQFF; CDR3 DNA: TGTGCCAGCAGCTCGCTAGCGGGAGGGTTGAATGAGCAGTTCTTC
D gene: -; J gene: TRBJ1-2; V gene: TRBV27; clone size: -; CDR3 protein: CASRHGGMNYGYTF; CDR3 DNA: TGTGCCAGCAGGCACGGGGGTATGAACTATGGCTACACCTTC
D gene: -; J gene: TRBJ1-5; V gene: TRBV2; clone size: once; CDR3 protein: CASNLGGNQPQHF; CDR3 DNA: TGTGCCAGCAATTTAGGGGGAAATCAGCCCCAGCATTTT